Here is one T cell receptor (beta chain) with its context. Its antigen is still unknown. Trimming took 6 bases from V and 4 from J, leaving 16 bases between them. CDR3 length: 13 amino acids. CDR1 SQVTM and CDR2 ANQGSEA come from the germline V gene. Every naive CD8 library was made from between roughly 17,000 and 1,000,000 sorted cells with 10%, 30% or 50% RNA. This specimen belongs to a study of molecular identifiers for immune sequencing clone quantification. Study-level points and caveats: Whereas clones above 20 RNA copies held under 1% of naive-cell molecules, they held over 97% of effector molecules. Highly expanded clone sizes could be underestimated by identical TCR molecules sharing a barcode.

A single record per CDR3 protein comes from TCRdb applying MiXCR to the PCR reads. Of about 510,000 distinct CDR3 sequences in the sample, around a fifth were seen once. Sequences were obtained from naive CD8+ T cells from blood, with Jurkat cell RNA spiked in. As to subset: FACS-sorted CD8+CD4-CCR7+CD45RA+ naive T cells. This receptor was obtained from a human donor in good health. Some libraries in this study had Jurkat cell RNA spiked in. The chain combines TRBV29-1 with TRBJ2-7, with D perhaps matching TRBD1 (6 bases). The CDR3 nucleotides read TGCAGCGTAACCGGGATGGGGGCATACGAGCAGTACTTC. This gives the protein CSVTGMGAYEQYF.